The present entry profiles one TCR beta chain with its context. These data belong to a study of blood T cells in healthy people across ages. CDR1 is SNHLY, CDR2 FYNNEI, per germline. Trimming cost V 6 bases and J 2 bases; bases outside gene matches: 5. This CDR3 has 14 amino acids. Together with a sample-barcoded 5' primer, a J-beta primer mix was included in a second PCR lasting about 7 to 11 cycles. TCRdb reanalysed the 5' RACE reads using MiXCR and keeps one entry per CDR3 protein. The table shows 650,000 to 1,000,000 distinct CDR3 sequences, with about 42% occurring only once. The rearrangement joins TRBV2 to TRBJ2-7, with TRBD2 identical over 9 bases. The sequence came from a man at least 80 years old in good health. Sequenced sample: blood. The CDR3 DNA reads TGTGCCAGCAGGGTAGCGGGAGACCCCTACGAGCAGTACTTC. Amino acids: CASRVAGDPYEQYF. The full variable domain, completed using reference TRBV2 and TRBJ2-7, is EPEVTQTPSHQVTQMGQEVILRCVPISNHLYFYWYRQILGQKVEFLVSFYNNEISEKSEIFDDQFSVERPDGSNFTLKIRSTKLEDSAMYFCASRVAGDPYEQYFGPGTRLTVT.